One and the same sample provided the 27 T cell receptor beta chains below, sequenced in a study of human thymus T cells. The data were produced by immunoSEQ multiplex PCR, yet TCRdb's version contains in-frame clones alone and is incomplete. The sample contains about 60,000 clones, approximately 95% of which appear only once. Sequencing was carried out using blood. All receptors come from a boy under two years old with a congenital heart defect but otherwise immunologically healthy.

This chain links TRBV29-1 with TRBJ2-7; D may be TRBD1 (6 bases). V dropped 4 bases and J dropped 4 bases, with 26 bases sitting between them. CDR1 and CDR2 from the germline V gene are SQVTM and ANQGSEA. This CDR3 comprises 17 residues. CDR3 amino acids: CSVGPLEQGPLGYEQYF. As DNA, the CDR3 is TGCAGCGTTGGACCCCTGGAACAGGGTCCTTTGGGTTACGAGCAGTACTTC.

This clone was observed once. The rearrangement joins TRBV29-1 to TRBJ2-7, with D maybe TRBD2 (6 bases). V was shortened by 1 base and J by 0 bases, with 10 bases between the two germline ends. Germline CDR1 reads SQVTM; CDR2 reads ANQGSEA. This CDR3 is built from 14 residues. The CDR3 here is CSVEGQGGSYEQYF. CDR3 coding DNA: TGCAGCGTTGAAGGCCAGGGAGGCTCCTACGAGCAGTACTTC.

The rearrangement links TRBV10-1 to TRBJ2-5; 9 bases match TRBD2. The J segment lost 5 bases and the V segment lost 8 bases, leaving 12 bases of the junction unmatched. The CDR3 extends over 15 amino acids. In germline, CDR1 is WNHNN, CDR2 SYGVQD (reference sequence). The DNA of the CDR3 is TGCGCCAGCTCCGATACGGGACTAGCCGAGGAGACCCAGTACTTC. It encodes CASSDTGLAEETQYF.

The V call is TRBV11-2, the J call TRBJ2-7; D perhaps matches TRBD2 (6 bases). CDR1 and CDR2 from the germline V gene are SGHAT and FQNNGV. Between the trimmed V and J ends, which lost 0 bases and 4 bases, there was a span of 13 bases. The CDR3 is made up of 15 amino acids. CDR3 bases: TGTGCCAGCAGCTTAGAAGGCGGGGTAGGGTACGAGCAGTACTTC. This codes for CASSLEGGVGYEQYF. Drawing the rest from reference TRBV11-2 and TRBJ2-7, the complete variable domain is EAGVAQSPRYKIIEKRQSVAFWCNPISGHATLYWYQQILGQGPKLLIQFQNNGVVDDSQLPKDRFSAERLKGVDSTLKIQPAKLEDSAVYLCASSLEGGVGYEQYFGPGTRLTVT.

The rearrangement joins TRBV9 to TRBJ2-7; TRBD2 agrees at 8 bases. This CDR3 comprises 16 residues. V lost 3 bases to trimming and J lost 2 bases; unmatched junction nucleotides: 10. Looked up from germline, CDR1 is SGDLS and CDR2 is YYNGEE. The CDR3 region is CASSAGGELAPYEQYF. CDR3 sequence (DNA): TGTGCCAGCAGCGCGGGGGGGGAACTAGCGCCCTACGAGCAGTACTTC.

The chain employs TRBV27 and TRBJ2-7, with D possibly matching TRBD1 (6 bases). Germline lookup yields CDR1 MNHEY and CDR2 SMNVEV (reference sequence). V was pared by 2 bases and J by 2 bases, with 22 bases between. The CDR3 loop spans 18 amino acids. The chain's CDR3 is CASSLRSAGVPGAYEQYF. The CDR3 DNA sequence: TGTGCCAGCAGTTTACGATCCGCAGGGGTGCCAGGAGCCTACGAGCAGTACTTC.

This sequence joins TRBV27 and TRBJ2-1; maybe TRBD2 (6 bases). Germline CDR1 reads MNHEY; CDR2 reads SMNVEV (reference sequence). The CDR3 contains 12 residues. V was clipped by 7 bases and J by 9 bases, with 13 bases between them. In nucleotides, the CDR3 is TGTGCCAGCAATCTTTTGGGGGGTGAGCAGTTCTTC. As protein: CASNLLGGEQFF.

The rearrangement joins TRBV5-1 to TRBJ1-1; D may be TRBD1 (6 bases). CDR3 length: 15 amino acids. Germline CDR1 is SGHRS and CDR2 is YFSETQ. V gave up 0 bases and J gave up 5 bases, with 14 bases separating them. In DNA form, the CDR3 reads TGCGCCAGCAGCTTGGCCACAGGGATATGGACTGAAGCTTTCTTT. Its protein product is CASSLATGIWTEAFF.

This chain joins TRBV6-5 and TRBJ2-5, with 11 bases lining up with TRBD1. The ends lost 6 bases at V and 7 bases at J; junction bases unmatched: 10. This CDR3 contains 15 residues. The germline V gene encodes CDR1 MNHEY and CDR2 SVGAGI. CDR3 protein: CASSRTGGDPGTQYF. The CDR3 coding sequence is TGTGCCAGCAGCCGGACAGGGGGCGATCCCGGGACCCAGTACTTC.

The rearrangement links TRBV28 to TRBJ1-2, with 7 nucleotides matching TRBD1. Germline V gives CDR1 MDHEN, CDR2 SYDVKM. The ends lost 7 bases at V and 1 base at J; junction bases unmatched: 12. The CDR3 sequence is 16 residues long. The CDR3 spells CASTLRRGRVNYGYTF. CDR3 coding DNA: TGTGCCAGCACCCTTAGGAGGGGGCGGGTTAACTATGGCTACACCTTC.

The V and J genes are TRBV19 and TRBJ2-3; D tentatively fits TRBD1 or TRBD2 (5 bases each). This CDR3 comprises 15 residues. V lost 3 bases to trimming and J lost 5 bases, with 15 bases between them. Germline CDR1 is LNHDA and CDR2 is SQIVND (reference sequence). This CDR3 reads CASSIQGLGEDTQYF. In nucleotides, the CDR3 is TGTGCCAGTAGTATTCAGGGATTGGGGGAAGATACGCAGTATTTT. Full variable domain (missing parts from reference TRBV19 and TRBJ2-3): DGGITQSPKYLFRKEGQNVTLSCEQNLNHDAMYWYRQDPGQGLRLIYYSQIVNDFQKGDIAEGYSVSREKKESFPLTVTSAQKNPTAFYLCASSIQGLGEDTQYFGPGTRLTVL.

The chain carries TRBV7-8 and TRBJ1-1, with D unresolved. The CDR3 totals 15 residues. Germline V CDR1 and CDR2: SGHVS, FQNEAQ. The V gene lost 1 base and the J gene lost 4 bases, with 13 bases spanning the gap. The CDR3 loop is CASSLGGVGGTEAFF. The CDR3 bases are TGTGCCAGCAGCTTAGGTGGGGTGGGCGGCACTGAAGCTTTCTTT. The complete variable domain, with remaining parts taken from reference TRBV7-8 and TRBJ1-1, reads GAGVSQSPRYKVAKRGQDVALRCDPISGHVSLFWYQQALGQGPEFLTYFQNEAQLDKSGLPSDRFFAERPEGSVSTLKIQRTQQEDSAVYLCASSLGGVGGTEAFFGQGTRLTVV.

For the CDR3, the DNA is TGTGCCAGCAGCCCGGGGGGCCACAATCAGCCCCAGCATTTT. This translates into CASSPGGHNQPQHF. The V and J genes are TRBV27 and TRBJ1-5, with TRBD1 as a possible D gene (6 bases). The CDR3 has 14 residues. Germline CDR1 MNHEY, CDR2 SMNVEV (reference sequence). With 6 bases removed from V and 3 bases from J, the gap between germline ends came to 12 bases.

The J gene is TRBJ1-1, the V gene TRBV10-2; D unresolved. In germline, CDR1 is WSHSY, CDR2 SAAADI. The germline V and J ends were trimmed by 6 bases and 0 bases, with 8 bases remaining between them. CDR3 length equals 13 residues. The CDR3 nucleotides read TGCGCCAGCAGCCAGGTACTGAACACTGAAGCTTTCTTT. Its protein is CASSQVLNTEAFF.

The CDR3 sequence is CASSLDRTGVNEQFF. CDR3 DNA sequence: TGTGCCAGCAGCTTGGATAGGACAGGGGTCAATGAGCAGTTCTTC. The rearrangement uses TRBV5-5 and TRBJ2-1; 9 bases are shared with TRBD1. The CDR3 is 15 residues long. V shed 0 bases and J 6 bases; nucleotides not matched to a gene: 4. Germline lookup yields CDR1 SGHKS and CDR2 YYEKEE (reference sequence).

This rearrangement joins TRBV11-2 to TRBJ1-2; D is possibly TRBD1 (5 bases). Trimming removed 0 bases at V and 3 bases at J, with 11 bases between. Germline V lookup: CDR1 SGHAT, CDR2 FQNNGV. The CDR3 extends over 15 amino acids. The CDR3: CASSLEWAGHYGYTF. CDR3 DNA sequence: TGTGCCAGCAGCTTAGAGTGGGCAGGGCACTATGGCTACACCTTC.

The rearrangement joins TRBV19 to TRBJ2-7; 10 bases are shared with TRBD1. Per germline, CDR1 LNHDA and CDR2 SQIVND (reference sequence). The CDR3 sequence is 16 residues long. V gave up 5 bases and J gave up 2 bases; unmatched junction bases: 9. CDR3 protein: CASSSEGTGVTYEQYF. CDR3 bases: TGTGCCAGTAGTTCCGAGGGGACAGGGGTTACCTACGAGCAGTACTTC.

V and J are TRBV7-2 and TRBJ2-1; 15 positions agree with TRBD2. After removal of 5 bases from V and 15 bases from J, the junction contained 23 bases not matched to a gene. CDR1 SGHTA and CDR2 FQGNSA come from the germline V gene. The CDR3 runs 19 residues. CDR3 sequence reads: CASSLRTSGGAPADNGRFF. Written as DNA, the CDR3 is TGTGCCAGCAGCCTGCGGACTAGCGGGGGGGCCCCGGCCGACAACGGACGGTTCTTC.

The rearrangement links TRBV7-3 to TRBJ2-3; possibly TRBD2 for D (7 bases). The CDR3 is 16 amino acids. The germline V gene has CDR1 SGHTA and CDR2 FQGTGA. The V end lost 2 bases, the J end lost 2 bases, and 14 bases lay between the germline ends. Here the CDR3 reads CASSLGGAEPTDTQYF. CDR3 coding DNA: TGTGCCAGCAGCTTAGGGGGGGCCGAACCCACAGATACGCAGTATTTT.

This chain connects TRBV13 to TRBJ2-1; D possibly uses TRBD1 or TRBD2 (5 bases each). V was trimmed by 4 bases and J by 6 bases, leaving 10 bases between them. The germline CDR1 and CDR2 sequences are PRHDT and FYEKMQ (reference sequence). The CDR3 consists of 13 residues. For the CDR3, the DNA is TGTGCCAGCAGCTCGGGGACGGGCAATGAGCAGTTCTTC. As protein: CASSSGTGNEQFF. The complete variable domain, with remaining parts taken from reference TRBV13 and TRBJ2-1, reads AAGVIQSPRHLIKEKRETATLKCYPIPRHDTVYWYQQGPGQDPQFLISFYEKMQSDKGSIPDRFSAQQFSDYHSELNMSSLELGDSALYFCASSSGTGNEQFFGPGTRLTVL.

The chain is built from TRBV5-8 and TRBJ1-1; 8 bases agree with TRBD1. CDR1 and CDR2 (germline): SGHTS, YDEGEE. V shed 4 bases, J shed 5 bases, and the junction held 4 bases outside the gene matches. The CDR3 length is 13 residues. The CDR3 DNA reads TGTGCCAGCAGCGTTACAGGGGGAACTGAAGCTTTCTTT. This translates into CASSVTGGTEAFF.

The sample holds a few counts of this clone. The chain links TRBV5-4 to TRBJ1-2; no clear D gene. The V end lost 0 bases, the J end lost 4 bases, and 4 bases lay between the germline ends. The germline gives CDR1 SGHNT, CDR2 YYREEE (reference sequence). The CDR3 loop spans 12 amino acids. DNA for the CDR3: TGTGCCAGCAGCTTGGACAGCTATGGCTACACCTTC. Its protein product is CASSLDSYGYTF.

The chain is built from TRBV28 and TRBJ1-2; 8 bases are shared with TRBD1. The V segment lost 6 bases and the J segment 6 bases; nucleotides outside the gene matches: 6. This CDR3 has 13 amino acids. Germline loops: CDR1 MDHEN, CDR2 SYDVKM. CDR3 nucleotide sequence: TGTGCCAGCAGCCCGGACAGGGTGCATGGCTACACCTTC. Protein product: CASSPDRVHGYTF.

The chain is built from TRBV4-1 and TRBJ2-5; D possibly corresponds to TRBD1 (6 bases). The J call may be in error: the DNA end matches TRBJ2-7 better. Germline V lookup: CDR1 MGHRA, CDR2 YSYEKL. There are 14 residues in the CDR3. The CDR3 coding sequence is TGCGCCAGCCGCCGGGACATCTCCTCCTACGAGCAGTACTTC. This encodes CASRRDISSYEQYF.

The chain employs TRBV6-6 and TRBJ1-2, with D perhaps matching TRBD1 (6 bases). Between the trimmed V and J ends, which lost 5 bases and 4 bases, there was a span of 14 bases. The CDR3 loop spans 14 amino acids. CDR1 and CDR2 (germline): MNHNY, SVGAGI (reference sequence). The CDR3 loop is CASSHGGGSYGYTF. CDR3 in DNA: TGTGCCAGCAGTCACGGCGGGGGCTCCTATGGCTACACCTTC.

The V and J genes are TRBV2 and TRBJ2-5, with TRBD2 matching 13 bases. Trimming at V came to 7 bases and at J to 2 bases, leaving 1 base not matched to a gene. Germline V gives CDR1 SNHLY, CDR2 FYNNEI. The CDR3 is 14 residues long. CDR3 amino acids: CASKLAGGQETQYF. The CDR3 coding sequence is TGTGCCAGCAAACTAGCGGGAGGGCAAGAGACCCAGTACTTC.

The chain joins TRBV2 to TRBJ2-1, with 11 bases fitting TRBD2. Germline V CDR1 and CDR2: SNHLY, FYNNEI. The CDR3 is made up of 14 amino acids. Trimming at V came to 6 bases and at J to 6 bases, leaving 4 bases not matched to a gene. The CDR3 nucleotides are TGTGCCAGCAGCCTAGCGGGAGGAGGCAATGAGCAGTTCTTC. Residues: CASSLAGGGNEQFF. The whole variable domain, remainder taken from reference TRBV2 and TRBJ2-1, is EPEVTQTPSHQVTQMGQEVILRCVPISNHLYFYWYRQILGQKVEFLVSFYNNEISEKSEIFDDQFSVERPDGSNFTLKIRSTKLEDSAMYFCASSLAGGGNEQFFGPGTRLTVL.